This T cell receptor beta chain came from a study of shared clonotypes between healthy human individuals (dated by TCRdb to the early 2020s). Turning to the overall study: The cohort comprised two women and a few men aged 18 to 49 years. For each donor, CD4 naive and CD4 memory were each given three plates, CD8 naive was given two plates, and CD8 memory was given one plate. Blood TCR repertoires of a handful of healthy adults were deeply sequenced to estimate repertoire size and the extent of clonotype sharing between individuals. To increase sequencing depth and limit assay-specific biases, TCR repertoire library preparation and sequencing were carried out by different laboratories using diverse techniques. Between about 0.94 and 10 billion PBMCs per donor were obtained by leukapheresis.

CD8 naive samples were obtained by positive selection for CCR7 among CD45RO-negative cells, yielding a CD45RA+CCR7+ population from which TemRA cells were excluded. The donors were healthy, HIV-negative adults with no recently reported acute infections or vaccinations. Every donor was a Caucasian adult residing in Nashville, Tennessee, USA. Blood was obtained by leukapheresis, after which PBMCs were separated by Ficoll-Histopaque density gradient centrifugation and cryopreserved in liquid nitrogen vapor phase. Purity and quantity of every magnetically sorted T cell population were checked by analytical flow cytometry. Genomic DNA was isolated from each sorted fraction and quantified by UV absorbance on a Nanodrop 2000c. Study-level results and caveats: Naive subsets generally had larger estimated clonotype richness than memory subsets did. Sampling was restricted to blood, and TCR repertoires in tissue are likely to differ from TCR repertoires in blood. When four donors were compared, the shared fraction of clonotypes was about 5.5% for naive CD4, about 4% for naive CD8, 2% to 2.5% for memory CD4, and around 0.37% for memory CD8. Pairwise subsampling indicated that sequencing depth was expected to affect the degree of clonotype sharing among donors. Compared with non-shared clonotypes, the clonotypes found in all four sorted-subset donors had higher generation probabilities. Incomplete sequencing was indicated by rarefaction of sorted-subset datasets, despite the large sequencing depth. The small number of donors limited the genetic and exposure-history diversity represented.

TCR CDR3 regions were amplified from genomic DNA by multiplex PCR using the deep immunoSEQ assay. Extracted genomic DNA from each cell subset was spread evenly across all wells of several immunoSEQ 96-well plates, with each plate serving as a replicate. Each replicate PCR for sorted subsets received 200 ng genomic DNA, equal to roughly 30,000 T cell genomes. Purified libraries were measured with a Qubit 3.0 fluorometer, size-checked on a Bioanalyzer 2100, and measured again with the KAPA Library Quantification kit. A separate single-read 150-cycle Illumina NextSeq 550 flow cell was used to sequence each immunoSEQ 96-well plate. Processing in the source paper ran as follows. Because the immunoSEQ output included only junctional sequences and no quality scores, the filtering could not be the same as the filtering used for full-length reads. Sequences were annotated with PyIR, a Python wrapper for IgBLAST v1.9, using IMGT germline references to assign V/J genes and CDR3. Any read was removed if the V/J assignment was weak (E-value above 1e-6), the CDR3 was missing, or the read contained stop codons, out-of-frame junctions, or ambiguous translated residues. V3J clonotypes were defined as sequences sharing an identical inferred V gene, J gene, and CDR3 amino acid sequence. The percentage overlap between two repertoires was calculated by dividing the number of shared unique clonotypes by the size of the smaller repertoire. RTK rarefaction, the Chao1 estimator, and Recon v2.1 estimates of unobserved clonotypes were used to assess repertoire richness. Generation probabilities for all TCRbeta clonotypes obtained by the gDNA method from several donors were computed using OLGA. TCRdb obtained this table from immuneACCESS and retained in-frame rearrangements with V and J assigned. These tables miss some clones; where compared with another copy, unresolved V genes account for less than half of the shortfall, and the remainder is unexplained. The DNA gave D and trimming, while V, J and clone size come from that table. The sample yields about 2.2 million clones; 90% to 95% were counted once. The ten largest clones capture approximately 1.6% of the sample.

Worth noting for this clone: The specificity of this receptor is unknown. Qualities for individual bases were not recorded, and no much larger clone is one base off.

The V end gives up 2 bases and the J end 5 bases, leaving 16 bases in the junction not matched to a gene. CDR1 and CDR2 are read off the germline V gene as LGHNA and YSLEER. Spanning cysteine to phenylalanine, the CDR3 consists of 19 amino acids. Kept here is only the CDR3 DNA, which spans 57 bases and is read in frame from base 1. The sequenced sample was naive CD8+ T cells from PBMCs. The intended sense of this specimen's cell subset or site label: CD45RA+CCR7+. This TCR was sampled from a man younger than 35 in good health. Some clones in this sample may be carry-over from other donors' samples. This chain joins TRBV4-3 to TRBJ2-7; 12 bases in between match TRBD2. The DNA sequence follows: TGCGCCAGCAGCCAATACCCATGGCTAGCGGGAGGGTTGACGAACGAGCAGTACTTC. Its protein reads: CASSQYPWLAGGLTNEQYF.